Below, 26 T cell receptor beta chains from the same sample are listed, as sequenced in a study of CD8+CD57+ T cells in acquired aplastic anemia (dated by TCRdb to 2017 to 2018). The reads were generated on an Illumina HiSeq 2000. TCR beta VDJ combination and CDR3 sequence profiling used genomic DNA as the template. TCRdb trimmed public reads at Q25 via fastp, called clones via MiXCR and kept in-frame beta chains. Here each entry gathers all rows of one CDR3 protein and keeps the most common genes and DNA. The table for this sample lists tens of thousands of distinct CDR3 sequences; 55% to 75% of them were counted only once. The top ten constitute approximately 80% of the sample. The patients picked for sequencing were ones in whom flow cytometry had shown an expansion of CD8+CD57+ cells. Sequencing used sorted CD4+, CD8+, or CD8+CD57+ T cells (not recorded which) from PBMCs. The source is a human donor with aplastic anemia.

This chain joins TRBV7-2 and TRBJ2-2; D unclear. CDR1 and CDR2 (germline): SGHTA, FQGNSA. Trimming took 5 bases from V and 4 from J, leaving 8 bases between them. This CDR3 region has 13 residues. CDR3 protein: CASSTPFTGELFF. CDR3 coding DNA: TGTGCCAGCAGCACCCCATTCACCGGGGAGCTGTTTTTT.

V and J are TRBV7-8 and TRBJ2-7; the D is unclear. CDR3 size: 13 residues. Germline-derived CDR1 and CDR2 are SGHVS and FQNEAQ. V lost 6 bases to trimming and J lost 0 bases, with 9 bases between them. The CDR3 reads CASRPVGSYEQYF. DNA of the CDR3: TGTGCCAGCAGACCCGTGGGCTCCTACGAGCAGTACTTC.

This rearrangement joins TRBV24-1 to TRBJ2-3, with a weak D call TRBD2 (6 bases). CDR1 is KGHDR, CDR2 SFDVKD, per germline. This CDR3 contains 15 residues. Trimming pared 4 bases from V and 4 bases from J, leaving 14 bases between. The CDR3 protein is CATSDPGTGADTQYF. In DNA form, the CDR3 reads TGTGCCACCAGTGACCCCGGGACGGGGGCAGATACGCAGTATTTT.

The V call is TRBV11-1, the J call TRBJ2-7; tentatively, D is TRBD1 (5 bases). The V gene's germline CDR1 is SGHAT and CDR2 FQDESV (reference sequence). V was shortened by 8 bases and J by 3 bases, with 14 bases between the two germline ends. The CDR3 totals 13 residues. The CDR3 sequence: CASGARGHYEQYF. DNA of the CDR3: TGTGCCAGCGGCGCAAGGGGCCACTACGAGCAGTACTTC. Supplemented by reference TRBV11-1 and TRBJ2-7, the full variable domain reads EAEVAQSPRYKITEKSQAVAFWCDPISGHATLYWYRQILGQGPELLVQFQDESVVDDSQLPKDRFSAERLKGVDSTLKIQPAELGDSAMYLCASGARGHYEQYFGPGTRLTVT.

The V gene is TRBV10-2, the J gene TRBJ1-6; no firm D call. The V gene lost 0 bases and the J gene lost 9 bases, with 9 bases spanning the gap. CDR3 length: 14 amino acids. Germline V gives CDR1 WSHSY, CDR2 SAAADI. The CDR3 loop is CASSESPPSSPLHF. For the CDR3, the DNA is TGCGCCAGCAGTGAGTCACCACCAAGTTCACCCCTCCACTTT.

The chain uses TRBV5-6 and TRBJ2-4; D gene unclear. Germline V lookup: CDR1 SGHDT, CDR2 YYEEEE. V was trimmed by 4 bases and J by 4 bases, leaving 21 bases between them. This CDR3 has 17 residues. The CDR3 bases are TGTGCCAGCAGCCACGGACCGGGCGATAGTCGGAAAAACATTCAGTACTTC. Its translation: CASSHGPGDSRKNIQYF.

This clonotype was recorded once. The CDR3 region is CSVLQGSNQPQHF. The DNA of the CDR3 is TGCAGCGTGCTACAGGGCAGCAATCAGCCCCAGCATTTT. The rearrangement uses TRBV29-1 and TRBJ1-5; D may be TRBD1 (6 bases). The V and J ends lost 6 bases and 1 base respectively, with 10 bases between them. CDR3 length: 13 residues. Germline CDR1 SQVTM, CDR2 ANQGSEA.

The chain couples TRBV25-1 to TRBJ1-5, with D uncertain. This CDR3 is 13 amino acids long. Germline V gene lookup returns CDR1 MGHDK and CDR2 SYGVNS. With 2 bases removed from V and 0 bases from J, the gap between germline ends came to 2 bases. This CDR3 reads CASSEHSNQPQHF. CDR3 sequence (DNA): TGTGCCAGCAGTGAACATAGCAATCAGCCCCAGCATTTT.

This clonotype was seen at least ten times. This chain uses TRBV7-3 with TRBJ2-2; D possibly corresponds to TRBD1 (6 bases). V was shortened by 5 bases and J by 6 bases, with 13 bases between the two germline ends. Germline CDR1 SGHTA, CDR2 FQGTGA. The CDR3 extends over 14 amino acids. CDR3 in amino acids: CASSITGSAGELFF. The DNA of the CDR3 is TGTGCCAGCAGCATTACAGGGTCCGCCGGGGAGCTGTTTTTT.

The CDR3 reads CATGGQGSYEQYF. For the CDR3, the DNA is TGTGCCACCGGGGGGCAGGGCTCCTACGAGCAGTACTTC. The genes are TRBV24-1 and TRBJ2-7; D could derive from TRBD1 or TRBD2 (6 bases each). CDR1 KGHDR and CDR2 SFDVKD come from the germline V gene. The CDR3 is made up of 13 amino acids. Trimming removed 9 bases from V and 0 bases from J, with 11 bases in between.

The chain uses TRBV20-1 and TRBJ1-2; D is unclear. The V end lost 3 bases, the J end lost 8 bases, and 16 bases lay between the germline ends. The CDR3 is 13 residues long. Germline CDR1 DFQATT, CDR2 SNEGSKA (reference sequence). CDR3 in DNA: TGCAGTGCTAGGGCGGCCGATTGGGGAGGCTACACCTTC. Translated: CSARAADWGGYTF.

The chain has TRBV9 and TRBJ2-3, with D hard to call. V gave up 0 bases and J gave up 5 bases, with 4 bases separating them. The CDR3 runs 12 residues. Germline CDR1 and CDR2: SGDLS and YYNGEE. CDR3 loop: CASSVVLDTQYF. CDR3 nucleotide sequence: TGTGCCAGCAGCGTAGTTTTAGATACGCAGTATTTT.

This clonotype has more than one count but fewer than ten. The chain uses TRBV7-8 and TRBJ2-7; possibly TRBD2 for D (6 bases). Trimming left V 1 base short and J 0 bases short, with 10 bases between. The CDR3 has 15 amino acids. Germline CDR1 SGHVS, CDR2 FQNEAQ. This chain's CDR3 is CASSLVPGSSYEQYF. The CDR3, as DNA: TGTGCCAGCAGCTTAGTCCCCGGGAGCTCCTACGAGCAGTACTTC.

The chain employs TRBV10-3 and TRBJ2-3; TRBD2 aligns across 7 bases. Germline trimming cut 0 bases from V and 0 bases from J; bases unmatched to any gene: 9. The germline CDR1 and CDR2 sequences are ENHRY and SYGVKD. CDR3 length equals 18 residues. The CDR3 DNA reads TGTGCCATCAGTGAGTCGAGAGTTCCTAGCGGTAGCACAGATACGCAGTATTTT. Its protein is CAISESRVPSGSTDTQYF.

The V gene is TRBV7-3, the J gene TRBJ2-2; 7 positions match TRBD1. The length of the CDR3 is 16 residues. V lost 5 bases to trimming and J lost 1 base; unmatched junction nucleotides: 7. Looked up from germline, CDR1 is SGHTA and CDR2 is FQGTGA. CDR3 loop: CASSPTGVQNTGELFF. CDR3 nucleotide sequence: TGTGCCAGCAGCCCCACAGGGGTCCAGAACACCGGGGAGCTGTTTTTT.

The V call is TRBV9, the J call TRBJ2-7; 12 bases align to TRBD2. Per germline, CDR1 SGDLS and CDR2 YYNGEE. CDR3 length equals 15 residues. J was trimmed by 7 bases and V by 1 base; bases with no gene match: 6. In DNA form, the CDR3 reads TGTGCCAGCAGCGTACGGAGTCTAGCGGGAGGGGAGCAGTACTTC. The encoded protein is CASSVRSLAGGEQYF.

V gene TRBV20-1 combines with J gene TRBJ2-3, with 8 bases fitting TRBD1. The CDR3 consists of 12 residues. The V gene's germline CDR1 is DFQATT and CDR2 SNEGSKA (reference sequence). The CDR3 reads CRGQESTDTQYF. DNA for the CDR3: TGCAGGGGACAGGAGAGCACAGATACGCAGTATTTT.

V usage is TRBV11-1 and J usage is TRBJ1-2; tentative D call: TRBD1 (5 bases). Germline V gene lookup returns CDR1 SGHAT and CDR2 FQDESV (reference sequence). The CDR3 extends over 16 amino acids. The ends were cut back, 1 base at V and 4 bases at J, with 16 bases in the middle. This CDR3 reads CASSLVSGGGSYGYTF. For the CDR3, the DNA is TGTGCCAGCAGCTTAGTATCCGGGGGAGGTAGCTATGGCTACACCTTC.

The genes are TRBV25-1 and TRBJ2-1; TRBD2 aligns across 11 bases. The CDR3 runs 15 residues. V lost 5 bases and J lost 5; bases outside the gene matches: 5. The germline V gene encodes CDR1 MGHDK and CDR2 SYGVNS. The CDR3 spells CASSPTSGSDNEQFF. In DNA, the CDR3 is TGTGCCAGCAGTCCCACTAGCGGGAGCGACAATGAGCAGTTCTTC. Using reference TRBV25-1 and TRBJ2-1 for the parts outside the CDR3, the full variable domain is EADIYQTPRYLVIGTGKKITLECSQTMGHDKMYWYQQDPGMELHLIHYSYGVNSTEKGDLSSESTVSRIRTEHFPLTLESARPSHTSQYLCASSPTSGSDNEQFFGPGTRLTVL.

This chain connects TRBV4-2 to TRBJ2-5; possibly TRBD2 for D (5 bases). The germline V gene encodes CDR1 LGHNA and CDR2 YNFKEQ. This CDR3 comprises 22 residues. V was trimmed by 4 bases and J by 5 bases, leaving 38 bases between them. CDR3 region: CASSLGILIEPPSFPYIETQYF. The CDR3 bases are TGTGCCAGCAGCCTCGGGATCCTCATTGAACCTCCTTCGTTCCCATATATTGAGACCCAGTACTTC.

This clonotype was observed a handful of times. The chain links TRBV5-4 to TRBJ2-1; D is ambiguous. V lost 0 bases to trimming and J lost 0 bases, with 13 bases between them. CDR1 is SGHNT, CDR2 YYREEE, per germline (reference sequence). This CDR3 has 17 amino acids. The chain's CDR3 is CASSLVLIQSSYNEQFF. In DNA form, the CDR3 reads TGTGCCAGCAGCTTGGTCTTAATACAAAGCTCCTACAATGAGCAGTTCTTC.

The chain combines TRBV19 with TRBJ1-6; D not certain. Germline CDR1 and CDR2: LNHDA and SQIVND (reference sequence). The CDR3 extends over 14 amino acids. The V and J ends lost 7 bases and 8 bases respectively, with 15 bases between them. Here the CDR3 reads CASTDGYSYSPLHF. The DNA of the CDR3 is TGTGCCAGTACCGATGGGTACAGCTATTCACCCCTCCACTTT.

This sequence joins TRBV29-1 and TRBJ2-3, with D perhaps matching TRBD1 (5 bases). With 1 base removed from V and 0 bases from J, the gap between germline ends came to 14 bases. This CDR3 spans 16 amino acids. Germline CDR1 SQVTM, CDR2 ANQGSEA. The CDR3 nucleotides read TGCAGCGTTGAAGTCAGGGTAGTCGTAAGCACAGATACGCAGTATTTT. Protein: CSVEVRVVVSTDTQYF.

The J gene is TRBJ2-7, the V gene TRBV20-1; D gene uncertain. This CDR3 region has 13 residues. Trimming took off 1 base at V and 1 base at J, with 8 bases between the two ends. Germline CDR1 DFQATT, CDR2 SNEGSKA (reference sequence). The CDR3 bases are TGCAGTGCTAGAGTTAGGAGATCCTACGAGCAGTACTTC. Its protein product is CSARVRRSYEQYF.

The rearrangement joins TRBV12-3 or TRBV12-4 to TRBJ1-5; tentatively, D is TRBD1 (5 bases). V lost 6 bases and J lost 2, with 8 bases in between. This CDR3 is built from 13 residues. CDR3 bases: TGTGCCAGCAGGGTAGGGGGCAATCAGCCCCAGCATTTT. This encodes CASRVGGNQPQHF.

This clonotype has at least ten counts. The rearrangement joins TRBV19 to TRBJ2-3; tentatively, D is TRBD1 (5 bases). The V and J ends lost 6 bases and 0 bases respectively, with 16 bases between them. Germline loops: CDR1 LNHDA, CDR2 SQIVND (reference sequence). The CDR3 has 16 amino acids. The CDR3 DNA sequence: TGTGCCAGTAGGCCCGTCAGGGATTCTAGCACAGATACGCAGTATTTT. Translation gives CASRPVRDSSTDTQYF.